This T cell receptor beta chain was sequenced during a study of cytomegalovirus exposure and HLA in healthy donors. Study-level results: Near-uniform donor sequencing depth was presumed by presence/absence analyses. As a later analysis showed, a missense DCLRE1C variant was linked to trimming of TCR beta V- and J-genes.

Trimming cost V 0 bases and J 8 bases, with 8 bases left between them. The germline CDR1 and CDR2 sequences are SEHNR and FQNEAQ (reference sequence). The CDR3 is made up of 13 amino acids. Comment on this clone: Its matching antigen is unknown.

Primers included in the PCR were 60 Vbeta and 13 Jbeta primers. Authors' data handling: Unique TCR beta chains totaled some 80 million in a later count, with roughly 11 million of them shared. Some clones are missing from TCRdb's copy, which holds only in-frame ones; the method was immunoSEQ multiplex PCR. The DNA gave D and trimming, while V, J and clone size come from that table. Seen here are about 150,000 clones, 75% to 85% observed once, and the top ten hold about 1.5%. V is TRBV7-9 and J is TRBJ1-5; no clear D. Sequenced: PBMCs. This TCR was sampled from a young woman in good health and CMV-seropositive. The CDR3 protein is CASSLAGREPQHF. As DNA, the CDR3 is TGTGCCAGCAGCTTAGCGGGTCGGGAGCCCCAGCATTTT.